One sample yielded the 20 T cell receptor beta chains listed below, sequenced in a study of T cells in localized non-small cell lung cancer. Repertoires were generated with immunoSEQ multiplex PCR, while TCRdb's copy carries only in-frame clones and drops some. The sample yields 25,000 to 35,000 clones, around nine tenths seen once. The specimen comprised peripheral blood, sampled before any cancer treatment. These receptors were obtained from a female donor older than 55 with stage III squamous cell lung carcinoma.

In its sample, this clone was seen once. This rearrangement joins TRBV7-6 to TRBJ2-1; TRBD1 matches 7 bases. Germline lookup yields CDR1 SGHVS and CDR2 FNYEAQ. The CDR3 contains 15 residues. V was clipped by 1 base and J by 2 bases; unmatched bases: 2. CDR3 sequence reads: CASSLGDRTYNEQFF. The CDR3 coding sequence is TGTGCCAGCAGCTTAGGGGACAGAACCTACAATGAGCAGTTCTTC.

The CDR3 DNA follows: TGTGCCAGCTCACCGCAATGGGGACAGGGGATAACTGGAAACACCATATATTTT. Its translation: CASSPQWGQGITGNTIYF. The rearrangement links TRBV18 to TRBJ1-3; TRBD1 matches 10 bases. This CDR3 comprises 18 residues. Germline V gene sequence: CDR1 KGHSH, CDR2 LQKENI. V trimming: 3 bases; J trimming: 2 bases; junction bases outside the gene matches: 10.

The V gene is TRBV7-9, the J gene TRBJ2-2; D may be TRBD1 or TRBD2 (5 bases each). The CDR3 is made up of 17 amino acids. The V and J ends lost 2 bases and 4 bases respectively, with 17 bases between them. In germline, CDR1 is SEHNR, CDR2 FQNEAQ (reference sequence). CDR3 in DNA: TGTGCCAGCAGCTTACTACCCGGCAGGGCGGGCACCGGGGAGCTGTTTTTT. Amino acid sequence: CASSLLPGRAGTGELFF.

The chain links TRBV18 to TRBJ2-3, with D perhaps given as TRBD1 or TRBD2 (6 bases each). With 3 bases removed from V and 4 bases from J, the gap between germline ends came to 20 bases. The V gene's germline CDR1 is KGHSH and CDR2 LQKENI. CDR3 length equals 17 residues. The CDR3: CASSPFSGAFASDTQYF. As DNA, the CDR3 is TGTGCCAGCTCACCTTTTTCGGGGGCTTTTGCATCAGATACGCAGTATTTT.

The J gene is TRBJ1-3, the V gene TRBV5-6; D is undetermined. Germline lookup yields CDR1 SGHDT and CDR2 YYEEEE. CDR3 size: 15 residues. The ends were cut back, 9 bases at V and 3 bases at J, with 19 bases in the middle. The CDR3 DNA reads TGTGCCACCTCGTCATCTCCGTCGTTTGGAAACACCATATATTTT. It codes for CATSSSPSFGNTIYF.

The gene calls are TRBV7-6 and TRBJ2-7; 7 bases fit TRBD1. V shed 5 bases and J 7 bases; nucleotides not matched to a gene: 17. The CDR3 has 16 amino acids. Germline V gene lookup returns CDR1 SGHVS and CDR2 FNYEAQ. The CDR3 spells CASSPGRAGGTFEQYF. As DNA, the CDR3 is TGTGCCAGCAGCCCCGGACGGGCAGGGGGTACATTTGAGCAGTACTTC.

The J gene is TRBJ2-1, the V gene TRBV6-1; TRBD2 might be the D (7 bases). The V and J ends lost 6 bases and 10 bases respectively, with 22 bases between them. CDR1 and CDR2 (germline): MNHNS, SASEGT. CDR3 length: 15 residues. The CDR3 DNA is TGTGCCAGCAGAGTCCAGGGAGGGGGTCGTTCGGAGCAGTTCTTC. The encoded protein is CASRVQGGGRSEQFF.

The rearrangement uses TRBV5-1 and TRBJ2-3; 10 bases are shared with TRBD2. This CDR3 is built from 15 residues. In germline, CDR1 is SGHRS, CDR2 YFSETQ. The J segment lost 2 bases and the V segment lost 7 bases, leaving 7 bases of the junction unmatched. The CDR3 is CASGSGGAATDTQYF. The CDR3 DNA reads TGCGCCAGCGGAAGCGGGGGGGCCGCCACAGATACGCAGTATTTT. The full variable domain, its missing parts supplied by reference TRBV5-1 and TRBJ2-3, is KAGVTQTPRYLIKTRGQQVTLSCSPISGHRSVSWYQQTPGQGLQFLFEYFSETQRNKGNFPGRFSGRQFSNSRSEMNVSTLELGDSALYLCASGSGGAATDTQYFGPGTRLTVL.

This chain uses TRBV6-5 with TRBJ1-5; 10 bases align to TRBD1. The CDR3 runs 14 residues. Unmatched junction bases numbered 4, after V lost 5 bases and J lost 6 bases. Germline V gene sequence: CDR1 MNHEY, CDR2 SVGAGI. The CDR3 DNA sequence: TGTGCCAGCAGTGGGAGGACAGGGGGTCAGCCCCAGCATTTT. Translation: CASSGRTGGQPQHF.

The chain joins TRBV29-1 to TRBJ1-1; D perhaps matches TRBD1 (6 bases). This CDR3 is 13 amino acids long. The germline V gene encodes CDR1 SQVTM and CDR2 ANQGSEA. Trimming took off 4 bases at V and 1 base at J, with 10 bases between the two ends. The DNA for the CDR3 is TGCAGCGTTGTGCAGGGGACGAACACTGAAGCTTTCTTT. This gives the protein CSVVQGTNTEAFF.

The chain has TRBV6-5 and TRBJ1-4; possibly TRBD1 for D (6 bases). The V end lost 5 bases, the J end lost 7 bases, and 17 bases lay between the germline ends. Per germline, CDR1 MNHEY and CDR2 SVGAGI. The CDR3 sequence is 15 residues long. The CDR3 reads CASSLREGGGEKLFF. CDR3 DNA: TGTGCCAGCAGTCTGCGGGAGGGGGGGGGTGAAAAACTGTTTTTT.

The chain employs TRBV4-1 and TRBJ1-1; D is undetermined. This CDR3 spans 14 amino acids. The V gene's germline CDR1 is MGHRA and CDR2 YSYEKL. V was trimmed by 5 bases and J by 2 bases, leaving 12 bases between them. In DNA, the CDR3 is TGCGCCAGCAGCTACCTAAGGGAAAACACTGAAGCTTTCTTT. This codes for CASSYLRENTEAFF.

In this sample, this clone turned up a few times. V is TRBV15 and J is TRBJ1-1; 7 bases agree with TRBD1. The V segment lost 1 base and the J segment 0 bases; nucleotides outside the gene matches: 5. In germline, CDR1 is LNHNV, CDR2 YYDKDF (reference sequence). The CDR3 extends over 16 amino acids. DNA of the CDR3: TGTGCCACCAGCAGAGGAGGGGGCAGAGTGAACACTGAAGCTTTCTTT. This codes for CATSRGGGRVNTEAFF.

The chain combines TRBV10-1 with TRBJ2-2, with D perhaps being TRBD1 or TRBD2 (5 bases each). Germline values: CDR1 WNHNN, CDR2 SYGVQD (reference sequence). V was pared by 2 bases and J by 0 bases, with 10 bases between. The CDR3 spans 16 residues. The CDR3, as DNA: TGCGCCAGCAGTGAGCACGGGGCCCCGAACACCGGGGAGCTGTTTTTT. Translating gives CASSEHGAPNTGELFF.

CDR3 sequence: CASSVGNRQNEQFF. The DNA of the CDR3 is TGTGCCAGCAGCGTAGGTAACAGACAGAATGAGCAGTTCTTC. The V and J genes are TRBV9 and TRBJ2-1; a possible D gene is TRBD1 (5 bases). The germline V gene encodes CDR1 SGDLS and CDR2 YYNGEE. This CDR3 has 14 residues. V gave up 0 bases and J gave up 7 bases, with 11 bases separating them.

This chain links TRBV4-3 with TRBJ2-7, with no clear D. The ends were cut back, 0 bases at V and 7 bases at J, with 10 bases in the middle. The germline gives CDR1 LGHNA, CDR2 YSLEER. The CDR3 is made up of 13 amino acids. This CDR3 is CASSQDPSVEQYF. CDR3 coding DNA: TGCGCCAGCAGCCAAGACCCCTCGGTAGAGCAGTACTTC.

V usage is TRBV28 and J usage is TRBJ2-2; either TRBD1 or TRBD2 may fit D (6 bases each). Germline CDR1 is MDHEN and CDR2 is SYDVKM. V lost 7 bases and J lost 7, with 22 bases in between. The CDR3 totals 16 residues. The CDR3 sequence is CASTPQGLGGRGELFF. Written as DNA, the CDR3 is TGTGCCAGCACCCCACAGGGCTTGGGAGGTCGCGGGGAGCTGTTTTTT.

The chain recombines TRBV29-1 with TRBJ2-3; possible D gene TRBD1, 5 bases. V was shortened by 5 bases and J by 0 bases, with 12 bases between the two germline ends. CDR3 length: 14 amino acids. The germline V gene encodes CDR1 SQVTM and CDR2 ANQGSEA. The CDR3 is CSVFRGSSTDTQYF. The CDR3 coding sequence is TGCAGCGTTTTTAGGGGATCTAGCACAGATACGCAGTATTTT.

The genes are TRBV4-1 and TRBJ2-3; TRBD2 aligns across 9 bases. Trimming cost V 4 bases and J 2 bases; bases outside gene matches: 4. The germline gives CDR1 MGHRA, CDR2 YSYEKL. The CDR3 length is 15 residues. This chain's CDR3 is CASSPRTSATDTQYF. CDR3 DNA sequence: TGCGCCAGCAGCCCCCGGACTAGCGCCACAGATACGCAGTATTTT.

This rearrangement joins TRBV2 to TRBJ2-7, with D possibly TRBD2 on 5 matching bases. The CDR3 spans 11 residues. Germline loops: CDR1 SNHLY, CDR2 FYNNEI. The V end was cut by 8 bases, the J end by 6 bases, with 11 bases between. The CDR3 DNA is TGTGCCAGCCTCGAGCGGCTCGAGCAGTACTTC. Translated: CASLERLEQYF.